This T cell receptor beta chain was profiled in a study of control samples from healthy donors and cancer patients. V dropped 7 bases and J dropped 4; count of bases not matched to a gene: 10. The CDR3 is 14 amino acids. Per the germline V gene, CDR1 is GTSNPN and CDR2 is SVGIG (reference sequence). The assay was immunoSEQ multiplex PCR, and TCRdb's table has in-frame clones only and misses some. Counted here are 150,000 to 200,000 clones, around nine tenths occurring once; the ten biggest clones make up under 2%. This clone was found a few times. This receptor was obtained from a man aged 18 to 29 in good health. The V call is TRBV30, the J call TRBJ1-2; 9 nucleotides align to TRBD1. Specimen: blood. The CDR3 region is CAFLDRGIGYGYTF. CDR3 DNA sequence: TGTGCCTTTTTAGACAGGGGGATTGGCTATGGCTACACCTTC.